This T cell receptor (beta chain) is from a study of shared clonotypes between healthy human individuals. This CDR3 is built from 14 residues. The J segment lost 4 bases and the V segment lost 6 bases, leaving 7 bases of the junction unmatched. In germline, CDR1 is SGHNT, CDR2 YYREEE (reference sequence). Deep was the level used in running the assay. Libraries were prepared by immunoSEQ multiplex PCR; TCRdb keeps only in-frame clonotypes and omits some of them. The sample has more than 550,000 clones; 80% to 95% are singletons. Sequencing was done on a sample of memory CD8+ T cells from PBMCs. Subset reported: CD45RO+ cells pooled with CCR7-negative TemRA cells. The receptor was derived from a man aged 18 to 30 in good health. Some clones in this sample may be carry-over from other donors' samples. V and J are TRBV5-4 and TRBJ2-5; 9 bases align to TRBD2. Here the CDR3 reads CASTGREGRETQYF. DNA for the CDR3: TGTGCCAGCACGGGGCGGGAGGGCCGAGAGACCCAGTACTTC.